These 9 T cell receptor beta chains were sequenced from one sample in a study of beta chain features in type 1 diabetes. Reverse transcription of all isolated RNA meant that expressed TCRB transcripts were sequenced. The data were produced by immunoSEQ multiplex PCR, yet TCRdb's version contains in-frame clones alone and is incomplete. Among 200,000 to 250,000 clones, about 63% were seen once, and the ten largest hold around 0.05%. Sequenced sample: naive CD4+ T cells from blood. Every receptor here comes from a man aged 25 to 45 in good health.

The chain uses TRBV18 and TRBJ1-2; D call uncertain. Per germline, CDR1 KGHSH and CDR2 LQKENI. V shed 3 bases and J shed 6 bases, with 11 bases lying between them. The CDR3 runs 13 residues. CDR3 DNA sequence: TGTGCCAGCTCACCCGTCCAACTCAATGGCTACACCTTC. It translates to CASSPVQLNGYTF.

This clone was counted only a few times. The genes are TRBV6-5 and TRBJ1-1; possibly TRBD1 for D (5 bases). The CDR3 sequence is 13 residues long. Trimming took 11 bases from V and 4 from J, leaving 17 bases between them. Germline V lookup: CDR1 MNHEY, CDR2 SVGAGI. CDR3: CAALRGAGTEAFF. As DNA, the CDR3 is TGTGCCGCTTTGAGGGGCGCGGGCACTGAAGCTTTCTTT.

This clone was seen only a few times. This chain uses TRBV29-1 with TRBJ2-7; D perhaps matches TRBD1 (5 bases). This CDR3 is built from 13 residues. The ends were cut back, 5 bases at V and 3 bases at J, with 14 bases in the middle. CDR1 is SQVTM and CDR2 is ANQGSEA in the germline V gene. CDR3 residues: CSVLPGPGYEQYF. The CDR3 DNA is TGCAGCGTTCTTCCAGGGCCCGGCTACGAGCAGTACTTC.

This clone was counted between two and nine times. Other nucleotide sequences in the sample specify the same CDR3. This chain connects TRBV30 to TRBJ2-5; D is uncertain. The CDR3 has 11 amino acids. CDR1 is GTSNPN and CDR2 is SVGIG in the germline V gene (reference sequence). V was pared by 0 bases and J by 5 bases, with 4 bases between. The CDR3 is CAWSVSETQYF. DNA of the CDR3: TGTGCCTGGAGTGTTTCGGAGACCCAGTACTTC.

About this clone: Compared with germline, one end of the junction differs, possibly owing to a read error. The chain recombines TRBV29-1 with TRBJ2-1, with 8 nucleotides matching TRBD2. This CDR3 region has 16 residues. CDR1 SQVTM and CDR2 ANQGSEA come from the germline V gene. The CDR3 protein is CSGEGLAGNSYNEQFF. CDR3 in DNA: TGCAGCGGTGAAGGGCTAGCGGGTAACTCCTACAATGAGCAGTTCTTC.

The chain employs TRBV30 and TRBJ2-1; 13 bases align to TRBD2. V dropped 0 bases and J dropped 8; count of bases not matched to a gene: 4. The CDR3 is 15 residues long. Per the germline V gene, CDR1 is GTSNPN and CDR2 is SVGIG (reference sequence). The CDR3 loop is CAWSVGLAGKDEQFF. The CDR3 nucleotides read TGTGCCTGGAGTGTGGGACTAGCGGGAAAAGATGAGCAGTTCTTC.

The CDR3 is CASSEGVAQHF. CDR3 nucleotides: TGTGCCAGTAGTGAAGGAGTGGCCCAGCATTTT. The rearrangement uses TRBV19 and TRBJ1-5; D is uncertain. This CDR3 comprises 11 residues. V was shortened by 5 bases and J by 11 bases, with 10 bases between the two germline ends. CDR1 and CDR2 (germline): LNHDA, SQIVND (reference sequence).

The gene calls are TRBV7-2 and TRBJ1-1; 7 bases are shared with TRBD1. V lost 3 bases to trimming and J lost 3 bases; unmatched junction nucleotides: 1. The V gene's germline CDR1 is SGHTA and CDR2 FQGNSA. The CDR3 has 13 amino acids. The CDR3 DNA follows: TGTGCCAGCAGCTTTGGGACAGACACTGAAGCTTTCTTT. Protein: CASSFGTDTEAFF.

The CDR3 DNA reads TGTGCCAGCAGTGTGGAAGGGTCCCAGCCCCAGCATTTT. It is translated as CASSVEGSQPQHF. The gene calls are TRBV6-1 and TRBJ1-5, with D hard to call. Looked up from germline, CDR1 is MNHNS and CDR2 is SASEGT. V was pared by 4 bases and J by 7 bases, with 11 bases between. The CDR3 spans 13 residues.